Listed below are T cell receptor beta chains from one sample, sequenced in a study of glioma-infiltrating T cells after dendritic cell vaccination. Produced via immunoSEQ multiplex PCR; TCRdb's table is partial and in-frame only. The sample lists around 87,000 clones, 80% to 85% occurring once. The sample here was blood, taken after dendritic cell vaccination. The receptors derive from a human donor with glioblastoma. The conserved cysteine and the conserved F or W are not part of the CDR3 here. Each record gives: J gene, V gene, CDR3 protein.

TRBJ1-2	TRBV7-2	ASSLEDRYGYT
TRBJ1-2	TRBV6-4	ASSDGMEPGDGYT
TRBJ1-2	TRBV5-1	ASRPTTGQLGYT
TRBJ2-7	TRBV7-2	ASSRSSYEQY
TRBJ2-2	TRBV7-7	ASTRELNTGELF
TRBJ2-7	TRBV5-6	ASSLRGNRYEQY
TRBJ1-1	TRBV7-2	ASSQQGESSTEAF
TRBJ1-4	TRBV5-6	ASSPTWEGDEKLF
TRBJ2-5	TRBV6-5	ASSYYGPGETQY
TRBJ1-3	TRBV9	ASSVDSSGNTIY
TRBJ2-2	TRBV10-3	AINPGTGGTGELF
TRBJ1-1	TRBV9	ASSVVGGINTEAF
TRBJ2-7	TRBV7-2	ASRRDRRSYEQY
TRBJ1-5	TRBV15	ATSTRTGFQPQH
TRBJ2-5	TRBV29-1	SVEGQGARETQY
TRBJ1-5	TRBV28	ASNLWERSNQPQH
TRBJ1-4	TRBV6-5	ASKGRVVDEKLF
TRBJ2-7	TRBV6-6	ASSSHWYEQY
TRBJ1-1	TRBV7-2	ASSYGVLATEAF
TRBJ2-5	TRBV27	ASSLGPGSRETQY
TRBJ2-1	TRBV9	ASSRGGQAYEQF
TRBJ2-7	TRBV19	ASTATGLGRGEQY